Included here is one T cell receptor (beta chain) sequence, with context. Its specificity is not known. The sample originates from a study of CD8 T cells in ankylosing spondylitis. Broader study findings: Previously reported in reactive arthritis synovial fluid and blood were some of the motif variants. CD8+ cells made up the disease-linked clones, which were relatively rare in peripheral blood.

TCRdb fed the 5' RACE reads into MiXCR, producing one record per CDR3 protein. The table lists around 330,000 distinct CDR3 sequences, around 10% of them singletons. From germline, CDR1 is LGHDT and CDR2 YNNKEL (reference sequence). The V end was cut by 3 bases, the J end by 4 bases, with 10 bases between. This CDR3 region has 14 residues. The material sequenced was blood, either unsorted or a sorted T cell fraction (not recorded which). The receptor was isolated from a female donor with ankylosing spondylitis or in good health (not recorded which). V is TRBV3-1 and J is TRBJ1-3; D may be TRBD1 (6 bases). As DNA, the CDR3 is TGTGCCAGCAGCCACAGGGGAACCGGAAACACCATATATTTT. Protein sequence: CASSHRGTGNTIYF.